This entry lists 11 T cell receptor beta chains sequenced from one sample in a study of blood T cell repertoires in COVID-19. TCRdb's copy holds only in-frame clones and misses some; the assay was immunoSEQ multiplex PCR. This sample has about 200,000 clones, with approximately 81% found just once. Material: peripheral blood. The receptors here all came from a person aged 70 to 85 with COVID-19, enrolled during active disease.

This clone was seen only a few times. The chain is built from TRBV9 and TRBJ1-1; possible D gene TRBD1, 5 bases. This CDR3 is built from 14 residues. CDR1 is SGDLS, CDR2 YYNGEE, per germline. Deletions cut 3 bases from V and 6 bases from J, with 15 bases between. CDR3: CASSARQSRSEAFF. The CDR3 DNA follows: TGTGCCAGCAGCGCTAGACAGTCCCGCTCTGAAGCTTTCTTT. Complete variable domain (other parts from reference TRBV9 and TRBJ1-1): DSGVTQTPKHLITATGQRVTLRCSPRSGDLSVYWYQQSLDQGLQFLIQYYNGEERAKGNILERFSAQQFPDLHSELNLSSLELGDSALYFCASSARQSRSEAFFGQGTRLTVV.

The V gene is TRBV23-1, the J gene TRBJ1-6, with 7 bases identical to TRBD1. TRBV23-1 is an open reading frame, and its role is uncertain. The CDR3 length is 17 residues. J lost 10 bases, V lost 8 bases, and 20 bases had no gene match. The CDR3 DNA sequence: TGCGCCAGCCCCATGATGCGTGAGGGGGCTAAGTCCTCACCCCTCCACTTT. It is translated as CASPMMREGAKSSPLHF.

CDR3 region: CASSLSDSTNQPQHF. For the CDR3, the DNA is TGTGCCAGCTCCTTATCTGACAGTACCAATCAGCCCCAGCATTTT. J is TRBJ1-5 and V is TRBV6-6, with D perhaps TRBD1 (5 bases). In germline, CDR1 is MNHNY, CDR2 SVGAGI (reference sequence). The CDR3 has 15 residues. Deletions cut 8 bases from V and 3 bases from J, with 17 bases between.

In DNA, the CDR3 is TGCGCCAGCGGTCGGAGAGAGAGTCGGGGAGCGGTAGATACGCAGTATTTT. Translated: CASGRRESRGAVDTQYF. The chain joins TRBV5-1 to TRBJ2-3, with D perhaps TRBD2 (5 bases). Germline V gene lookup returns CDR1 SGHRS and CDR2 YFSETQ. This CDR3 is built from 17 residues. Trimming left V 7 bases short and J 5 bases short, with 26 bases between.

CDR3 protein: CASTNPGLAGVLQYF. The CDR3 DNA reads as TGTGCCAGCACCAATCCGGGACTAGCGGGGGTTTTGCAGTATTTT. The genes are TRBV7-9 and TRBJ2-3; 14 bases are shared with TRBD2. The CDR3 sequence is 15 residues long. V shed 7 bases and J 11 bases; nucleotides not matched to a gene: 11. Germline CDR1 reads SEHNR; CDR2 reads FQNEAQ (reference sequence).

This clone was found once. J is TRBJ2-7 and V is TRBV19, with TRBD2 identical over 16 bases. The CDR3 extends over 16 amino acids. With 5 bases clipped from V and 4 bases from J, the junction kept 5 bases outside the gene matches. The germline CDR1 and CDR2 sequences are LNHDA and SQIVND (reference sequence). Here the CDR3 DNA reads TGTGCCAGTAGTCCCTCGGGACTAGCGGGAGGGTACGAGCAGTACTTC. It specifies CASSPSGLAGGYEQYF.

V is TRBV7-3 and J is TRBJ2-1; 7 bases line up with TRBD2. Germline lookup yields CDR1 SGHTA and CDR2 FQGTGA. This CDR3 has 18 amino acids. Germline trimming cut 5 bases from V and 7 bases from J; bases unmatched to any gene: 20. The CDR3 spells CASSRTPHQRGRANEQFF. CDR3 DNA sequence: TGTGCCAGCAGCCGAACCCCCCATCAGCGCGGGAGAGCGAATGAGCAGTTCTTC. The entire variable domain, with the rest obtained from reference TRBV7-3 and TRBJ2-1, is as follows: GAGVSQTPSNKVTEKGKYVELRCDPISGHTALYWYRQSLGQGPEFLIYFQGTGAADDSGLPNDRFFAVRPEGSVSTLKIQRTERGDSAVYLCASSRTPHQRGRANEQFFGPGTRLTVL.

This rearrangement joins TRBV4-3 to TRBJ1-2, with D possibly matching TRBD1 (6 bases). The germline CDR1 and CDR2 sequences are LGHNA and YSLEER. The CDR3 spans 14 residues. Trimming shortened V by 5 bases and J by 3 bases, and 13 bases separated the two germline ends. The CDR3, as DNA: TGCGCCAGCAGCACCTCACAGGGTGACTATGGCTACACCTTC. Translating it yields CASSTSQGDYGYTF.

The chain couples TRBV5-4 to TRBJ2-3; 14 bases line up with TRBD2. Germline-derived CDR1 and CDR2 are SGHNT and YYREEE (reference sequence). CDR3 length: 16 residues. V was pared by 4 bases and J by 6 bases, with 7 bases of the junction left unmatched. CDR3 sequence (DNA): TGTGCCAGCAGCCCGAGACTAGCGGGGGGGGGCGATACGCAGTATTTT. Translated, it gives CASSPRLAGGGDTQYF.

This clone was counted ten times or more. The chain joins TRBV7-2 to TRBJ1-2; 11 bases map to TRBD1. Germline CDR1 SGHTA, CDR2 FQGNSA. The CDR3 loop spans 15 amino acids. The V gene end was trimmed by 2 bases and the J gene end by 8 bases; junction bases not matched to a gene: 7. CDR3 sequence: CASSLWSDRGPGYTF. The CDR3 DNA reads TGTGCCAGCAGCTTATGGTCGGACAGGGGGCCGGGCTACACCTTC. The full variable domain, rest sourced from reference TRBV7-2 and TRBJ1-2, is GAGVSQSPSNKVTEKGKDVELRCDPISGHTALYWYRQSLGQGLEFLIYFQGNSAPDKSGLPSDRFSAERTGGSVSTLTIQRTQQEDSAVYLCASSLWSDRGPGYTFGSGTRLTVV.

The chain has TRBV30 and TRBJ1-2, with 10 bases lining up with TRBD1. The CDR3 sequence is 17 residues long. CDR1 is GTSNPN and CDR2 is SVGIG in the germline V gene (reference sequence). V gave up 3 bases and J gave up 9 bases; unmatched junction bases: 19. The CDR3 protein is CAWRAADKVDRGRSYTF. In nucleotides, the CDR3 is TGTGCCTGGAGGGCAGCTGATAAAGTTGACAGGGGGCGAAGCTACACCTTC. Complete variable domain (other parts from reference TRBV30 and TRBJ1-2): SQTIHQWPATLVQPVGSPLSLECTVEGTSNPNLYWYRQAAGRGLQLLFYSVGIGQISSEVPQNLSASRPQDRQFILSSKKLLLSDSGFYLCAWRAADKVDRGRSYTFGSGTRLTVV.